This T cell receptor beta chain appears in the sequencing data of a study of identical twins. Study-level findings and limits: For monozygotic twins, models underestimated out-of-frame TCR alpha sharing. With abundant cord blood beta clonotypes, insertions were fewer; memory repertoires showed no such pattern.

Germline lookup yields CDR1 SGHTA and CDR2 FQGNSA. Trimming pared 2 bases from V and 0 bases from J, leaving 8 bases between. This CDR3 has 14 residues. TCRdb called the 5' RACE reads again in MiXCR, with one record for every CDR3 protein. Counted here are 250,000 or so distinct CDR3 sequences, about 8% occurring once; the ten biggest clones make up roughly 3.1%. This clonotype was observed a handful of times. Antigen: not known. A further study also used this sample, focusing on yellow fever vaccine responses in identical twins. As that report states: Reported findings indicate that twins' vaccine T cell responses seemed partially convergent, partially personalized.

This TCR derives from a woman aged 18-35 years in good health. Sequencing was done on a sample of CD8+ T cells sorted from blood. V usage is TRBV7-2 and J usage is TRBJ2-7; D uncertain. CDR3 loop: CASSLMEYSYEQYF. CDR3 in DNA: TGTGCCAGCAGCTTAATGGAGTACTCCTACGAGCAGTACTTC.